The clone carrying this TCR beta chain appeared a few times. The antigen remains undetermined. V was cut by 0 bases and J by 5 bases, with 6 bases left in between. Germline loops: CDR1 SGHNT, CDR2 YYREEE (reference sequence). This CDR3 has 13 amino acids. The PCR employed 60 Vbeta primers together with 13 Jbeta primers. TCRdb's copy holds only in-frame clones and misses some; the assay was immunoSEQ multiplex PCR. This sample has approximately 140,000 clones, with about 75% found just once. These data belong to a study of cytomegalovirus exposure and HLA in healthy donors. Overall study findings and caveats: Indistinguishability led to the exclusion of some V segments, TRBV6-2 and TRBV6-3 included. There were a few CMV-associated chains whose specificity for CMV antigens was confirmed in vitro. A later analysis showed TCR association rates differing by HLA locus, peaking at DRB1 and lowest at HLA-C.

The chain combines TRBV5-4 with TRBJ1-5, with D tentatively TRBD1 (6 bases). The material sequenced was PBMCs. This clonotype was sampled from a man aged 40-49 years in good health and CMV-seronegative. The CDR3 sequence: CASSLDRDQPQHF. The CDR3 DNA is TGTGCCAGCAGCTTGGACAGGGATCAGCCCCAGCATTTT.